The 8 T cell receptor beta chains below all came from one sample that was sequenced in a study of cytomegalovirus exposure and HLA in healthy donors. The PCR contained 60 Vbeta and 13 Jbeta primers. Sequenced by immunoSEQ multiplex PCR; TCRdb stores in-frame clones only, minus some. The sample includes about 94,000 clones, around 74% of them seen just once. Sequencing was carried out using PBMCs. The receptors stem from a man aged 35 to 55 in good health and CMV-seropositive.

This rearrangement joins TRBV5-1 to TRBJ2-1; possible D gene TRBD1, 6 bases. CDR1 and CDR2 (germline): SGHRS, YFSETQ. The CDR3 sequence is 19 residues long. Trimming took 2 bases from V and 2 from J, leaving 23 bases between them. The CDR3 bases are TGCGCCAGCAGCTTCTCGACAGGAGTTGTATACGTGGCCTACAATGAGCAGTTCTTC. It translates to CASSFSTGVVYVAYNEQFF.

The chain uses TRBV7-8 and TRBJ1-1, with a possible D match to TRBD1 (5 bases). CDR1 is SGHVS, CDR2 FQNEAQ, per germline. V was cut by 1 base and J by 5 bases, with 8 bases left in between. The CDR3 covers 13 residues. The CDR3 nucleotides read TGTGCCAGCAGCTTAGTTAGGGGAACTGAAGCTTTCTTT. Its translation is CASSLVRGTEAFF. Complete variable domain (other parts from reference TRBV7-8 and TRBJ1-1): GAGVSQSPRYKVAKRGQDVALRCDPISGHVSLFWYQQALGQGPEFLTYFQNEAQLDKSGLPSDRFFAERPEGSVSTLKIQRTQQEDSAVYLCASSLVRGTEAFFGQGTRLTVV.

The rearrangement joins TRBV28 to TRBJ2-5; possible D gene TRBD2, 7 bases. Germline V lookup: CDR1 MDHEN, CDR2 SYDVKM. This CDR3 contains 12 residues. The V and J ends lost 7 bases and 5 bases respectively, with 11 bases between them. This CDR3 is CASKRGGETQYF. CDR3 coding DNA: TGTGCCAGCAAAAGGGGGGGGGAGACCCAGTACTTC.

This chain links TRBV28 with TRBJ1-2; 11 bases map to TRBD1. Germline values: CDR1 MDHEN, CDR2 SYDVKM. This CDR3 has 16 residues. The V segment lost 7 bases and the J segment 4 bases; nucleotides outside the gene matches: 11. CDR3 DNA sequence: TGTGCCAGCACCGCCGGACAGGGGGCTAGGAGCTATGGCTACACCTTC. Amino acids: CASTAGQGARSYGYTF.

The rearrangement links TRBV15 to TRBJ2-2; 7 bases fit TRBD1. Unmatched junction bases numbered 6, after V lost 5 bases and J lost 0 bases. CDR3 size: 16 residues. The germline gives CDR1 LNHNV, CDR2 YYDKDF (reference sequence). DNA for the CDR3: TGTGCCACCAGCGGTGGGACAGTACCGAACACCGGGGAGCTGTTTTTT. Its protein product is CATSGGTVPNTGELFF.

The chain links TRBV5-4 to TRBJ2-5, with D possibly TRBD2 on 7 matching bases. The J call may be mistaken, given a closer DNA end match to TRBJ2-7. CDR1 is SGHNT and CDR2 is YYREEE in the germline V gene (reference sequence). CDR3 size: 17 residues. DNA of the CDR3: TGTGCCAGCAGCTTGGGGGGCGGGGGCGCGGGAGTCTACGAGCAGTACTTC. This codes for CASSLGGGGAGVYEQYF.

The rearrangement joins TRBV5-1 to TRBJ1-2; D gene unclear. V lost 0 bases and J lost 1, with 10 bases in between. In germline, CDR1 is SGHRS, CDR2 YFSETQ. The CDR3 spans 15 residues. CDR3 loop: CASSLAPDFNYGYTF. The CDR3 DNA reads as TGCGCCAGCAGCTTGGCCCCAGACTTTAACTATGGCTACACCTTC.

This chain joins TRBV10-1 and TRBJ2-5, with D possibly matching TRBD2 (6 bases). CDR1 WNHNN and CDR2 SYGVQD come from the germline V gene (reference sequence). The CDR3 has 13 residues. V lost 9 bases and J lost 2, with 13 bases in between. CDR3 region: CASSRGKQETQYF. As DNA, the CDR3 is TGCGCCAGTTCCCGGGGGAAGCAAGAGACCCAGTACTTC.